The entry below describes one T cell receptor beta chain. Its cognate antigen is unknown. The entry originates in a study of beta chain features in type 1 diabetes. Broader study findings: Patients with Type 1 diabetes showed moderately but significantly shorter TCRB CDR3s in all four CD4+ subsets. VDJ junctions sequenced from type 1 diabetes patients showed fewer insertions and more deletions.

The whole isolated RNA underwent reverse transcription, so sequencing captured expressed TCRB transcripts. Assay used: immunoSEQ multiplex PCR; TCRdb lists only in-frame clones, some missing. Here the sample spans under 400,000 clones, around 12% being singletons. CDR1 and CDR2 from the germline V gene are SQVTM and ANQGSEA. V was pared by 5 bases and J by 2 bases, with 7 bases of the junction left unmatched. The CDR3 extends over 14 amino acids. The TCR originated in a young woman with type 1 diabetes. The sample consisted of naive CD4+ T cells from blood. The chain has TRBV29-1 and TRBJ1-1; 8 bases map to TRBD1. CDR3 region: CSVRTGFINTEAFF. The CDR3 DNA is TGCAGCGTTCGGACAGGGTTTATTAACACTGAAGCTTTCTTT.